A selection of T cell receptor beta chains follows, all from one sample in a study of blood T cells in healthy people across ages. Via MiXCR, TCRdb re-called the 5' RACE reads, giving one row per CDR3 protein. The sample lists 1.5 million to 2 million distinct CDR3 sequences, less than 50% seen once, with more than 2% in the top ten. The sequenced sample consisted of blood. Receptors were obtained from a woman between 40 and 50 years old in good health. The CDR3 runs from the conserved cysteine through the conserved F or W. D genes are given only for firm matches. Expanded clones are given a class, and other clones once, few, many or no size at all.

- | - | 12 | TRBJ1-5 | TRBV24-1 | TGTGCCACCAGTGATGTAGATCAGCCCCAGCATTTT | CATSDVDQPQHF
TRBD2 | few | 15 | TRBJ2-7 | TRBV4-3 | TGCGCCAGCAGCCAAATAGCGGGGGCGGCCTACGAGCAGTACTTC | CASSQIAGAAYEQYF
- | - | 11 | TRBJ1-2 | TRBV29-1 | TGCAGCGCCCGCTGGGGTAATGGCTACACCTTC | CSARWGNGYTF
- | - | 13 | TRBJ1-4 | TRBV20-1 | TGCAGTGCTAGCAGGGTTACTAATGAAAAACTGTTTTTT | CSASRVTNEKLFF
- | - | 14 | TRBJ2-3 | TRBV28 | TGTGCCAGCAGTTCGTCTTGGGACACAGATACGCAGTATTTT | CASSSSWDTDTQYF
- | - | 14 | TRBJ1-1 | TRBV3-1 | TGTGCCAGCAGCGTAGGGGGTGGGGACACTGAAGCTTTCTTT | CASSVGGGDTEAFF
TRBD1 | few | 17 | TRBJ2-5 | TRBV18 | TGTGCCAGCTCACCTCTAGGGACAGGGAAGACCCAAGAGACCCAGTACTTC | CASSPLGTGKTQETQYF
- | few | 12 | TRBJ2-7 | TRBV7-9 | TGTGCCAGCAGCCATCCTCCGGTCGAGCAGTACTTC | CASSHPPVEQYF
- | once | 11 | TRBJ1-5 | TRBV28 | TGTGCCAGCAGTCGTCATCAGCCCCAGCATTTT | CASSRHQPQHF
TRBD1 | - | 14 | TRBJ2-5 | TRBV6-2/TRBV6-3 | TGTGCCAGCCGAGGGGGCTCGGCCCAAGAGACCCAGTACTTC | CASRGGSAQETQYF
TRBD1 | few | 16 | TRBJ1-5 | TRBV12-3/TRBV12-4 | TGTGCCAGCAGCAATGACAGGGGGAGAGCCAATCAGCCCCAGCATTTT | CASSNDRGRANQPQHF
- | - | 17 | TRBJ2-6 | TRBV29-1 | TGTAGCGTTGAAGTTTGGCGAGTAAACTCTGGGGCCAACGTCCTGACTTTC | CSVEVWRVNSGANVLTF
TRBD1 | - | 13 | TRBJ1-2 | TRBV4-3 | TGCGCCAGCAGCCGAGACAGGGAGGCTGGCTACACCTTC | CASSRDREAGYTF
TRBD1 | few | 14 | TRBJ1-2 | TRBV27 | TGTGCCAGCAAACAGGACAGGGCTAACGATGGCTACACCTTC | CASKQDRANDGYTF
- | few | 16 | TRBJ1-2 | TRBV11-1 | TGTGCCAGCAGCTCCCTGGGACACCCGAAGGACTATGGCTACACCTTC | CASSSLGHPKDYGYTF
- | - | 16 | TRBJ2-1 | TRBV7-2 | TGTGCCAGCAGCCATTCTAGGGGTCCATTGGGCAATGAGCAGTTCTTC | CASSHSRGPLGNEQFF
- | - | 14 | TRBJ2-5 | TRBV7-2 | TGTGCCAGCAGCTCGGACTCACCTGGGGAGACCCAGTACTTC | CASSSDSPGETQYF
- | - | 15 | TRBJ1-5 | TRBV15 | TGTGCCACCAGCCTACAGGGATATAGCAATCAGCCCCAGCATTTT | CATSLQGYSNQPQHF
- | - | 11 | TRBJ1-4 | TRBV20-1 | TGCAGTGCCCGAGACGGAGAAAAACTGTTTTTT | CSARDGEKLFF
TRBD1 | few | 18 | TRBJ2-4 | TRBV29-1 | TGCAGCGTTGTGAGTGGACAGGGGGCGAGATCAGCCAAAAACATTCAGTACTTC | CSVVSGQGARSAKNIQYF
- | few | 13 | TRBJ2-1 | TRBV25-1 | TGTGCCAGCAGTGAACGCGTAGTCGATGAGCAGTTCTTC | CASSERVVDEQFF
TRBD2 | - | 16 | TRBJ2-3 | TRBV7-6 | TGTGCCAGCAGACGAACTAGCGGGGGCCGCACAGATACGCAGTATTTT | CASRRTSGGRTDTQYF
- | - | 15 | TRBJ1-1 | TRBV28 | TGTGCCAGCCCACGGTCAGGCAATCCCAACACTGAAGCTTTCTTT | CASPRSGNPNTEAFF
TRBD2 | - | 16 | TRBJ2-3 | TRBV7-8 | TGTGCCAGCAGCTTAAACCTAGCGGGGGGTCGGAATACGCAGTATTTT | CASSLNLAGGRNTQYF
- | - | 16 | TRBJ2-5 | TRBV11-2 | TGTGCCAGCAGCCCCCTCGGACAGACTAATCAAGAGACCCAGTACTTC | CASSPLGQTNQETQYF
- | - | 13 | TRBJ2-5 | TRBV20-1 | TGCAGTGCCAAACAGACCGTCGCGGAGACCCAGTACTTC | CSAKQTVAETQYF
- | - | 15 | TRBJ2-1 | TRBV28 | TGTGCCAGCAGTTTAGGGAGGACAGTGCAGGTAAAGCAGTTCTTC | CASSLGRTVQVKQFF
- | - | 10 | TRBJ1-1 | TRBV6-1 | TGTGCCACCACCTTCACTGAAGCTTTCTTT | CATTFTEAFF
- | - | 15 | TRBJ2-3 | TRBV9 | TGTGCCAGCAGCGAGAGGGGCGAGTGGAAAGATACGCAGTATTTT | CASSERGEWKDTQYF
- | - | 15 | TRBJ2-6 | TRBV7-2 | TGTGCCAGCAACGGAGGGGGCTCTGGGGCCAACGTCCTGACTTTC | CASNGGGSGANVLTF
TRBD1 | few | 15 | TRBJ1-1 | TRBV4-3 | TGCGCCAGCAGCCAAGAGGGCAGGGGGGATACTGAAGCTTTCTTT | CASSQEGRGDTEAFF
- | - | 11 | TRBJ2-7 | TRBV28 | TGTGCCGGCAGGGAGAACTACGAGCAGTACTTC | CAGRENYEQYF
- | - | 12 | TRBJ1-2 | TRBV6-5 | TGTGCCAGCCAATCCGTTGGTGATGGCTACACCTTC | CASQSVGDGYTF
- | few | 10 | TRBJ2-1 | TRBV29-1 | TGCAGCGTTGGCGGGACACAGCAGTTCTTC | CSVGGTQQFF
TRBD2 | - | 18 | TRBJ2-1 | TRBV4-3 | TGCGCCAGCAGCCAAGATGCAAGGGCGGGGGGCCACTTCAATGAGCAGTTCTTC | CASSQDARAGGHFNEQFF
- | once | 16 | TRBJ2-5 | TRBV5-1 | TGCGCCAGCAGCTGGTCCTCGGGCGCAGGGCAAGAGACCCAGTACTTC | CASSWSSGAGQETQYF
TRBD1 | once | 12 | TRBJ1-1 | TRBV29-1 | TGCAGCGTATCCACGACAGGGTTCATAGCTTTCTTT | CSVSTTGFIAFF
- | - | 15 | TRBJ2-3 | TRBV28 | TGTGCCAGCAGGTTGGGAGGGGGGAGCGCAGATACGCAGTATTTT | CASRLGGGSADTQYF
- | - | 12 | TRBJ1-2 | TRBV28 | TGTGCCAGCAACCTGTCAGACTATGGCTACACCTTC | CASNLSDYGYTF
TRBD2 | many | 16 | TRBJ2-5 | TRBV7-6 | TGTGCCAGCAGCTCCCCGGGACTAGCGGGCCAAGAGACCCAGTACTTC | CASSSPGLAGQETQYF
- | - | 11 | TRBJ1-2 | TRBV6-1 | TGTGCCAGCAGTGCGTTTCGGGGCTACACCTTC | CASSAFRGYTF
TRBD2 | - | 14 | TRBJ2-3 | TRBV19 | TGTGCCAGTAGGACTAGCGGGGGAAGAGATACGCAGTATTTT | CASRTSGGRDTQYF
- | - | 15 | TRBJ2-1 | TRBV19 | TGTGCCAGTAGTAAGCCTCACCAGGGGAGGGATGAGCAGTTCTTC | CASSKPHQGRDEQFF
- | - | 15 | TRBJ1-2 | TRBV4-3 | TGCGCCAGCAGCCAAGATCCTCGGTCCAAAGGGGGCTACACCTTC | CASSQDPRSKGGYTF
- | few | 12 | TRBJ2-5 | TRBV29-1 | TGCAGCGTTGGCAGGAGACAAGAGACCCAGTACTTC | CSVGRRQETQYF
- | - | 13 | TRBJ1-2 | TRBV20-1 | TGCAGTGCTATTTTTCAGGGAGAAGGCGGCTACACCTTC | CSAIFQGEGGYTF
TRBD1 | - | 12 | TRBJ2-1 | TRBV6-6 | TGTGCCAGCAGCGGGACAGTTAATGAGCAGTTCTTC | CASSGTVNEQFF
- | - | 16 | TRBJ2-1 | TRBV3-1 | TGTGCCAGCAGCCAAGAGGACAGAGCGACCTACAATGAGCAGTTCTTC | CASSQEDRATYNEQFF
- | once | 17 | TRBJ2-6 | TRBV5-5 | TGTGCCAGCAGCGTATGGACAGCGGGGCCTGGGGCCAACGTCCTGACTTTC | CASSVWTAGPGANVLTF
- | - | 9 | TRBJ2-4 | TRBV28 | TGTGCCAGCGGGGACATTCAGTACTTC | CASGDIQYF
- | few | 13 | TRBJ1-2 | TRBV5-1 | TGCGCCAGCAGCTTGGTGGGGACGGCTGGCTACACCTTC | CASSLVGTAGYTF
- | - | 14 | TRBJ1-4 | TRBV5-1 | TGCGCCAGCAGCTTGGACAGTAGAAATGAAAAACTGTTTTTT | CASSLDSRNEKLFF
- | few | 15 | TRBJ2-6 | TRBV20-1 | TGCAGTGCTAGAGCCTTATTCTCTGGGGCCAACGTCCTGACTTTC | CSARALFSGANVLTF
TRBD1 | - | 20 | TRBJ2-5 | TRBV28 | TGTGCCAGCAGTTCACAGGGGGTTTGGGTTCAGACGGCCCTCCAAGAGACCCAGTACTTC | CASSSQGVWVQTALQETQYF
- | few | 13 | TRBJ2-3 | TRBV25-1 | TGTGCCAGCAGTAGGAAAGGAAGGGATACGCAGTATTTT | CASSRKGRDTQYF
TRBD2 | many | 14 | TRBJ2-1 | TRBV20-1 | TGCAGTGCTAGAGATCTAGCGGGGTACAATGAGCAGTTCTTC | CSARDLAGYNEQFF